This entry describes one TCR beta chain. This specimen comes from a study of T cell changes during pregnancy in multiple sclerosis. Clones were sequenced by immunoSEQ multiplex PCR, and TCRdb holds only the in-frame ones, with some missing. This sample yields about 35,000 clones, of which over 85% are seen a single time; less than 6.5% belongs to the top ten. V was pared by 3 bases and J by 9 bases, with 9 bases between. The germline V gene encodes CDR1 MDHEN and CDR2 SYDVKM. The CDR3 is 12 residues long. The V and J genes are TRBV28 and TRBJ2-1; D unresolved. This TCR was recovered from a female donor in good health, enrolled as a control in a pregnancy study. Sample: peripheral blood, taken in the third trimester of pregnancy. The chain's CDR3 is CASSFGRGEQFF. CDR3 DNA sequence: TGTGCCAGCAGTTTCGGAAGAGGTGAGCAGTTCTTC.